The 11 T cell receptor beta chains reported below all come from one sample, sequenced in a study of prognosis after radiotherapy for stage I lung cancer. The TCR beta CDR3 region was amplified from genomic DNA, with two rounds of multiplex PCR being used for the amplification. Gene-specific TRBV and TRBJ primers were used in PCR round one. TCRdb processed the multiplex PCR reads anew with MiXCR; each CDR3 protein has one entry. The sample yields around 21,000 distinct CDR3 sequences, more than 40% seen once. Sequencing used PBMCs, obtained before or after stereotactic body radiation therapy (not recorded which). Receptor source: a donor over 45 with non-small cell lung cancer.

This clonotype was counted at least ten times. The V call is TRBV18, the J call TRBJ2-1; possibly TRBD1 for D (5 bases). Germline-derived CDR1 and CDR2 are KGHSH and LQKENI. V shed 3 bases and J shed 3 bases, with 12 bases lying between them. This CDR3 region has 15 residues. CDR3 region: CASSPWGLRYNEQFF. The CDR3 coding sequence is TGTGCCAGCTCACCTTGGGGCCTCCGCTACAATGAGCAGTTCTTC. Full variable domain (missing parts from reference TRBV18 and TRBJ2-1): NAGVMQNPRHLVRRRGQEARLRCSPMKGHSHVYWYRQLPEEGLKFMVYLQKENIIDESGMPKERFSAEFPKEGPSILRIQQVVRGDSAAYFCASSPWGLRYNEQFFGPGTRLTVL.

V usage is TRBV24-1 and J usage is TRBJ2-3; D may be TRBD2 (5 bases). Germline lookup yields CDR1 KGHDR and CDR2 SFDVKD. Trimming removed 10 bases from V and 6 bases from J, with 19 bases in between. CDR3 length equals 14 residues. The CDR3 here is CATTAAEAPDTQYF. CDR3 DNA: TGTGCCACTACGGCAGCGGAGGCCCCCGATACGCAGTATTTT.

The CDR3 DNA reads TGTGCCAGCAGCGCCCGGGGCCTCCAAGAGACCCAGTACTTC. Residues: CASSARGLQETQYF. The chain combines TRBV7-9 with TRBJ2-5; D could derive from TRBD1 or TRBD2 (5 bases each). Per the germline V gene, CDR1 is SEHNR and CDR2 is FQNEAQ (reference sequence). The CDR3 has 14 amino acids. The ends were cut back, 5 bases at V and 1 base at J, with 11 bases in the middle.

Details on this clonotype: A much larger clone differs by one base, so this may be a read error. The J gene is TRBJ2-3, the V gene TRBV7-8; no clear D. The germline V gene encodes CDR1 SGHVS and CDR2 FQNEAQ. Trimming cost V 3 bases and J 7 bases, with 8 bases left between them. This CDR3 contains 12 residues. DNA of the CDR3: TGTGCCAGCAGCTTTAGTTGGTATACGCAGTATTTT. Encoded protein: CASSFSWYTQYF. The full variable domain, with the rest looked up from reference TRBV7-8 and TRBJ2-3, is GAGVSQSPRYKVAKRGQDVALRCDPISGHVSLFWYQQALGQGPEFLTYFQNEAQLDKSGLPSDRFFAERPEGSVSTLKIQRTQQEDSAVYLCASSFSWYTQYFGPGTRLTVL.

By its share, this clonotype is medium-sized (0.01 to 0.1%). The chain has TRBV12-3 or TRBV12-4 and TRBJ1-2; TRBD1 aligns across 8 bases. The length of the CDR3 is 15 residues. The junction had 9 bases not matched to a gene; V was cut back by 3 bases and J by 6 bases. CDR3 sequence (DNA): TGTGCCAGCAGTTTTGTCGCAGGGGGCGTGGATGGCTACACCTTC. It yields the protein CASSFVAGGVDGYTF.

This chain joins TRBV6-2 or TRBV6-3 and TRBJ2-3; TRBD2 might be the D (6 bases). The CDR3 contains 14 residues. CDR1 is MNHEY and CDR2 is SVGEGT in the germline V gene. Trimming took 10 bases from V and 2 from J, leaving 16 bases between them. CDR3 bases: TGTGCCACCTCGAGGGAGGTTTTCACAGATACGCAGTATTTT. Translating it yields CATSREVFTDTQYF.

V is TRBV20-1 and J is TRBJ2-7; 12 nucleotides line up with TRBD2. Germline assignment: CDR1 DFQATT and CDR2 SNEGSKA (reference sequence). V gave up 3 bases and J gave up 0 bases; unmatched junction bases: 12. The CDR3 has 18 residues. The CDR3 loop reads CSARDRPLAGGTSYEQYF. CDR3 coding DNA: TGCAGTGCTAGGGACAGGCCTCTAGCGGGAGGGACCTCCTACGAGCAGTACTTC.

The rearrangement uses TRBV7-6 and TRBJ2-5; D remains ambiguous. Germline V gives CDR1 SGHVS, CDR2 FNYEAQ. The CDR3 runs 12 residues. The V and J ends lost 1 base and 5 bases respectively, with 5 bases between them. The CDR3 sequence: CASSLVWETQYF. CDR3 sequence (DNA): TGTGCCAGCAGCTTAGTTTGGGAGACCCAGTACTTC.

The chain has TRBV6-9 and TRBJ2-7; no firm D call. The CDR3 runs 13 residues. Germline loops: CDR1 MNHGY, CDR2 SVAAGI. V was pared by 3 bases and J by 2 bases, with 8 bases between. The CDR3 region is CASSYVITYEQYF. The CDR3 DNA sequence: TGTGCCAGCAGTTACGTGATAACCTACGAGCAGTACTTC.

This clonotype qualifies as large. V and J are TRBV9 and TRBJ2-7; no definite D call. CDR3 length: 10 amino acids. The V gene lost 3 bases and the J gene lost 3 bases, with 1 base spanning the gap. CDR1 and CDR2 from the germline V gene are SGDLS and YYNGEE. The CDR3 loop is CASSGYEQYF. CDR3 in DNA: TGTGCCAGCAGCGGCTACGAGCAGTACTTC. The full variable domain, its missing parts supplied by reference TRBV9 and TRBJ2-7, is DSGVTQTPKHLITATGQRVTLRCSPRSGDLSVYWYQQSLDQGLQFLIQYYNGEERAKGNILERFSAQQFPDLHSELNLSSLELGDSALYFCASSGYEQYFGPGTRLTVT.

Relative to its sample, this clonotype is medium-sized (0.01 to 0.1%). The rearrangement joins TRBV3-2 to TRBJ1-2; the table's D call, TRBD1, was not checked against the DNA. TRBV3-2 is tagged as a pseudogene. The CDR3 consists of 14 residues. The CDR3 DNA reads TGTGCCAGCAGCGTCAGATCAGGGGGTCATTGCTACACCTTC. Translation: CASSVRSGGHCYTF.